There are a few counts of the clone carrying this T cell receptor beta chain. The antigen is not known. CDR1 is MDHEN and CDR2 is SYDVKM in the germline V gene. The CDR3 is made up of 17 amino acids. Losses at the gene ends were 7 bases for V and 5 bases for J; bases not matched to a gene: 12. The assay was immunoSEQ multiplex PCR, and TCRdb's table has in-frame clones only and misses some. The sample includes about 19,000 clones, approximately 90% seen only once; the top ten take about 3%. This sample was included in a study of T cells in localized non-small cell lung cancer. Study results and limitations: Analysis by sequencing included only one tumor region, so heterogeneity remains possible. The study detected a median 57 of the top 100 tumor clones in adjacent lung. There was an association of higher blood T cell density with longer overall survival.

This sample comprised peripheral blood, obtained before any cancer treatment. The chain combines TRBV28 with TRBJ2-1; 12 positions match TRBD2. This clonotype was obtained from a woman aged 35 to 69 with stage I lung adenocarcinoma. The CDR3 spells CASTILPSGRGDNEQFF. Written as DNA, the CDR3 is TGTGCCAGCACCATCCTCCCTAGCGGGAGGGGTGACAATGAGCAGTTCTTC.